A single sample gave rise to the 17 T cell receptor beta chains below, sequenced in a study of blood T cell repertoires in COVID-19. Method: immunoSEQ multiplex PCR; TCRdb's copy keeps in-frame clones and lacks some. The sample consists of 110,000 to 150,000 clones, approximately 83% of them appearing once. The sequenced sample was peripheral blood. The receptors shown here come from a human donor in a cohort sampled during active COVID-19.

This chain uses TRBV12-3 or TRBV12-4 with TRBJ1-5; D unresolved. The CDR3 is made up of 12 amino acids. With 4 bases removed from V and 9 bases from J, the gap between germline ends came to 10 bases. The DNA for the CDR3 is TGTGCCAGCAGTTCCCGGGTACGGCCCCAGCATTTT. Its translation: CASSSRVRPQHF.

The J gene is TRBJ2-7, the V gene TRBV6-5; D might be TRBD2 (5 bases). Germline V gene lookup returns CDR1 MNHEY and CDR2 SVGAGI. Trimming cost V 7 bases and J 6 bases, with 19 bases left between them. The CDR3 is 14 residues long. CDR3 DNA: TGTGCCAGCACCCTTGGCCCTTCGGGATCCGAGCAGTACTTC. Residues: CASTLGPSGSEQYF.

The J gene is TRBJ1-4, the V gene TRBV9, with 7 bases that match TRBD1. Germline-derived CDR1 and CDR2 are SGDLS and YYNGEE. Germline trimming cut 7 bases from V and 7 bases from J; bases unmatched to any gene: 13. The CDR3 extends over 15 amino acids. The CDR3 reads CASGRGRDRLEKLFF. CDR3 nucleotide sequence: TGTGCCAGCGGAAGAGGTCGGGACAGACTTGAAAAACTGTTTTTT.

The J gene is TRBJ2-1, the V gene TRBV2, with D hard to call. The CDR3 sequence is 12 residues long. Germline-derived CDR1 and CDR2 are SNHLY and FYNNEI. Trimming took 5 bases from V and 6 from J, leaving 8 bases between them. CDR3 bases: TGTGCCAGCAGTCCTGACTCCAATGAGCAGTTCTTC. Translated: CASSPDSNEQFF.

The table lists this clone with a count of one. The rearrangement uses TRBV7-9 and TRBJ2-7, with 11 bases aligning to TRBD2. The J segment lost 3 bases and the V segment lost 5 bases, leaving 3 bases of the junction unmatched. This CDR3 comprises 14 residues. Germline loops: CDR1 SEHNR, CDR2 FQNEAQ (reference sequence). This CDR3 reads CASSPTSGGYEQYF. CDR3 DNA sequence: TGTGCCAGCAGCCCTACTAGCGGGGGCTACGAGCAGTACTTC.

The chain recombines TRBV6-5 with TRBJ2-7, with 9 bases matching TRBD2. The trim removed 6 bases at V and 1 base at J, leaving 4 bases unmatched. The CDR3 runs to 14 residues. In germline, CDR1 is MNHEY, CDR2 SVGAGI. The CDR3 spells CASRSGGPSYEQYF. CDR3 DNA sequence: TGTGCCAGCAGGAGCGGGGGGCCTTCCTACGAGCAGTACTTC.

This clone was counted only a few times. The chain uses TRBV7-9 and TRBJ2-7; D is perhaps TRBD1 (5 bases). V lost 10 bases and J 5 bases, leaving 24 bases between the germline ends. Germline values: CDR1 SEHNR, CDR2 FQNEAQ (reference sequence). This CDR3 is built from 15 residues. CDR3 amino acids: CATDRRTAPGNEQYF. CDR3 nucleotides: TGTGCCACCGACAGACGAACGGCCCCAGGGAACGAGCAGTACTTC.

This sequence joins TRBV7-3 and TRBJ2-1, with 7 nucleotides matching TRBD1. CDR1 is SGHTA and CDR2 is FQGTGA in the germline V gene. The CDR3 is 15 amino acids. After removal of 5 bases from V and 3 bases from J, the junction contained 7 bases not matched to a gene. CDR3 sequence (DNA): TGTGCCAGCAGCCCCACAGGGGACCTCTACAATGAGCAGTTCTTC. Protein product: CASSPTGDLYNEQFF.

The chain recombines TRBV7-3 with TRBJ2-1, with 12 nucleotides matching TRBD1. This CDR3 is 15 amino acids long. CDR1 is SGHTA and CDR2 is FQGTGA in the germline V gene. J lost 4 bases, V lost 4 bases, and 2 bases had no gene match. Here the CDR3 reads CASSWDRGPYNEQFF. In nucleotides, the CDR3 is TGTGCCAGCAGCTGGGACAGGGGGCCGTACAATGAGCAGTTCTTC.

The chain combines TRBV6-5 with TRBJ1-5, with TRBD1 matching 9 bases. The CDR3 has 13 residues. The J segment lost 10 bases and the V segment lost 8 bases, leaving 9 bases of the junction unmatched. The germline V gene encodes CDR1 MNHEY and CDR2 SVGAGI. CDR3 sequence reads: CASLDTGGGPQHF. In nucleotides, the CDR3 is TGTGCCAGCCTAGATACAGGGGGCGGACCCCAGCATTTT.

The V call is TRBV6-5, the J call TRBJ1-2, with a weak D call TRBD1 (6 bases). Per germline, CDR1 MNHEY and CDR2 SVGAGI. CDR3 length: 13 residues. V was cut by 11 bases and J by 4 bases, with 17 bases left in between. In DNA, the CDR3 is TGTGCCGTAAACCAAGGGGGGGCCTATGGCTACACCTTC. Amino acid sequence: CAVNQGGAYGYTF.

The chain combines TRBV20-1 with TRBJ2-3; 8 nucleotides agree with TRBD1. Germline CDR1 DFQATT, CDR2 SNEGSKA (reference sequence). V was clipped by 3 bases and J by 10 bases; unmatched bases: 3. CDR3 size: 11 residues. The CDR3 nucleotides are TGCAGTGCTAGTGTGGACAGGGCGCAGTATTTT. Protein sequence: CSASVDRAQYF.

The rearrangement joins TRBV6-6 to TRBJ1-2, with 10 positions matching TRBD1. V gave up 6 bases and J gave up 8 bases; unmatched junction bases: 9. Germline-derived CDR1 and CDR2 are MNHNY and SVGAGI (reference sequence). This CDR3 comprises 14 residues. CDR3 loop: CASRGTGEAVGYTF. CDR3 nucleotides: TGTGCCAGCAGGGGGACAGGGGAGGCTGTCGGCTACACCTTC.

This clone was seen a few times. J is TRBJ1-6 and V is TRBV5-4; D not resolved. The CDR3 consists of 16 residues. Deletions cut 9 bases from V and 10 bases from J, with 26 bases between. Germline assignment: CDR1 SGHNT and CDR2 YYREEE (reference sequence). CDR3 loop: CATRPGAANIGSPLHF. CDR3 nucleotides: TGTGCCACACGGCCTGGAGCCGCCAATATCGGGTCACCCCTCCACTTT.

This chain connects TRBV5-1 to TRBJ1-4, with 10 nucleotides matching TRBD1. Per germline, CDR1 SGHRS and CDR2 YFSETQ. The CDR3 consists of 14 residues. After removal of 0 bases from V and 11 bases from J, the junction contained 4 bases not matched to a gene. Here the CDR3 DNA reads TGCGCCAGCAGCTTGGGACAGGGGGCTCGGAAACTGTTTTTT. Its translation is CASSLGQGARKLFF. Based on the CDR3 plus reference TRBV5-1 and TRBJ1-4, the full variable domain is KAGVTQTPRYLIKTRGQQVTLSCSPISGHRSVSWYQQTPGQGLQFLFEYFSETQRNKGNFPGRFSGRQFSNSRSEMNVSTLELGDSALYLCASSLGQGARKLFFGSGTQLSVL.

This clone was seen a few times. The chain joins TRBV19 to TRBJ1-3; the match to TRBD1 covers 9 bases. Looked up from germline, CDR1 is LNHDA and CDR2 is SQIVND (reference sequence). After removal of 6 bases from V and 2 bases from J, the junction contained 5 bases not matched to a gene. This CDR3 is built from 15 residues. CDR3 sequence (DNA): TGTGCCAGTAGCGAAACAGGGGGCGCTGGAAACACCATATATTTT. Translation gives CASSETGGAGNTIYF. Looking up the rest from reference TRBV19 and TRBJ1-3 gives the full variable domain: DGGITQSPKYLFRKEGQNVTLSCEQNLNHDAMYWYRQDPGQGLRLIYYSQIVNDFQKGDIAEGYSVSREKKESFPLTVTSAQKNPTAFYLCASSETGGAGNTIYFGEGSWLTVV.

CDR3 DNA: TGTGCCAGCAGACCCCGAGCCAGCGCAAAGCAGTTCTTC. Translation: CASRPRASAKQFF. V and J are TRBV7-9 and TRBJ2-1, with unresolved D. The germline V and J ends were trimmed by 6 bases and 11 bases, with 17 bases remaining between them. Per the germline V gene, CDR1 is SEHNR and CDR2 is FQNEAQ (reference sequence). This CDR3 is built from 13 residues.